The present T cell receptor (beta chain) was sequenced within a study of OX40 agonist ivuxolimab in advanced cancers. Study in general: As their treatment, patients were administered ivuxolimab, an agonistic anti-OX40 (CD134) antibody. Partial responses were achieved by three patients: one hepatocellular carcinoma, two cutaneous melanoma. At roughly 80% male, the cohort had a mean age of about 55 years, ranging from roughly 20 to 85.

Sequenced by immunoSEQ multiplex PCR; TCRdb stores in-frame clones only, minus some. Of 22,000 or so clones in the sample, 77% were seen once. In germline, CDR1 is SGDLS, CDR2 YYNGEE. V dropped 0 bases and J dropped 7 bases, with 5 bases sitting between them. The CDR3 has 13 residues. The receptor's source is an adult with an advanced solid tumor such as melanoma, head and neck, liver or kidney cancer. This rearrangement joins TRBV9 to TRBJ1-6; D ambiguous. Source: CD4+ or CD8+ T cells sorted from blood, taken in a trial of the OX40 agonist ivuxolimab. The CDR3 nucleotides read TGTGCCAGCAGCGTAGGGTCCAATTCACCCCTCCACTTT. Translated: CASSVGSNSPLHF.